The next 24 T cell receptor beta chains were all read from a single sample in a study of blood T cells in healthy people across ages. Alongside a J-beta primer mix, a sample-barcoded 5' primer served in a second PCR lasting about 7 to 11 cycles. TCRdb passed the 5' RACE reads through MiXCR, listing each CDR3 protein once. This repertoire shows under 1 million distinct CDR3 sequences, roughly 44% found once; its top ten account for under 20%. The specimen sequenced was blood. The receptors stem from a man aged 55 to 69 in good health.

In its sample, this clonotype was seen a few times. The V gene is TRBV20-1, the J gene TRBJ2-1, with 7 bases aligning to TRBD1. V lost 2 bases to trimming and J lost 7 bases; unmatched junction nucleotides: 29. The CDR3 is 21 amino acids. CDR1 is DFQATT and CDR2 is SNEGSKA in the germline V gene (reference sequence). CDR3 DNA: TGCAGTGCTAGATCCAGTCCTTTCCCCCTGACAGGGACGAGTGGCTGGAATGAGCAGTTCTTC. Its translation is CSARSSPFPLTGTSGWNEQFF.

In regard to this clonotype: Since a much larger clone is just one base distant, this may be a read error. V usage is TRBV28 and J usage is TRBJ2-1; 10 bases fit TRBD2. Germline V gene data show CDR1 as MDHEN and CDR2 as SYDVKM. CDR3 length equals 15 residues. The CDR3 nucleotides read TGTGCCGGCAGTTTGAGGGGACTAGCGAGAAATGAGCAGTTCTTC. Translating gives CAGSLRGLARNEQFF.

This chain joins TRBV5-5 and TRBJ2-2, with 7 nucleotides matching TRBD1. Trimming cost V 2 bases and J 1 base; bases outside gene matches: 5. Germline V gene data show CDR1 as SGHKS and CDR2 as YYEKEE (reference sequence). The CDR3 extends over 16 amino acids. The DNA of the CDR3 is TGTGCCAGCAGCTTTCCGACAGGGCAGAACACCGGGGAGCTGTTTTTT. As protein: CASSFPTGQNTGELFF.

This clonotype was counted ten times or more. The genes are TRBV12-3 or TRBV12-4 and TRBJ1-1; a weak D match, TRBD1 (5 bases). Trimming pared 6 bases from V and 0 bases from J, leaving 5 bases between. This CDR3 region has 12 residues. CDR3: CASSRVNTEAFF. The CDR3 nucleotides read TGTGCCAGCAGCAGGGTGAACACTGAAGCTTTCTTT.

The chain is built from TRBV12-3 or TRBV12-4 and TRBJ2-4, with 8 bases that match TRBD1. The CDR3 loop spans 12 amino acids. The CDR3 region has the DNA TGTGCAGACAGGGGAGAGGCGGAGCTATGGTACTTC. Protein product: CADRGEAELWYF.

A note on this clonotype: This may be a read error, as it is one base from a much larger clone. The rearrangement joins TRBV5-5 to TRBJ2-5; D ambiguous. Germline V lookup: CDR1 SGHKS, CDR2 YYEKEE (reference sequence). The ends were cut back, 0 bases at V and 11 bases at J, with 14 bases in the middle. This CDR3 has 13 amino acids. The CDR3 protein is CASSLAGYNEQYF. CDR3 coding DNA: TGTGCCAGCAGCTTGGCAGGTTACAATGAGCAGTACTTC.

This chain's CDR3 is CASRTGDTNSPLHF. DNA of the CDR3: TGTGCCAGCAGGACAGGGGATACTAATTCACCCCTCCACTTT. The J gene is TRBJ1-6, the V gene TRBV12-3 or TRBV12-4; TRBD1 agrees at 8 bases. After removal of 6 bases from V and 6 bases from J, the junction contained 4 bases not matched to a gene. This CDR3 is built from 14 residues.

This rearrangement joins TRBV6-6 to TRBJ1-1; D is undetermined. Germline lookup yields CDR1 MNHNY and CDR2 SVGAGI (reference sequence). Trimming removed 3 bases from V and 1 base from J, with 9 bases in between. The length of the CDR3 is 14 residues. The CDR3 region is CASSYSESNTEAFF. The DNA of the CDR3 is TGTGCCAGCAGTTATTCAGAATCGAACACTGAAGCTTTCTTT.

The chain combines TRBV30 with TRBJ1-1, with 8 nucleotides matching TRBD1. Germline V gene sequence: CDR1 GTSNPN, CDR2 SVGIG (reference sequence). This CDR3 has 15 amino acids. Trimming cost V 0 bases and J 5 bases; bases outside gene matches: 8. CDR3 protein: CAWSVTGTGRTEAFF. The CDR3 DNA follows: TGTGCCTGGAGTGTAACGGGGACAGGTAGGACTGAAGCTTTCTTT.

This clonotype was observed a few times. This chain's CDR3 is CASSRLTSGGALAKNIQYF. The CDR3 coding sequence is TGTGCCAGCAGCCGACTGACTAGCGGGGGAGCCCTAGCCAAAAACATTCAGTACTTC. The V call is TRBV7-2, the J call TRBJ2-4; 12 positions match TRBD2. Germline V CDR1 and CDR2: SGHTA, FQGNSA. The junction had 11 bases not matched to a gene; V was cut back by 5 bases and J by 0 bases. The CDR3 has 19 amino acids.

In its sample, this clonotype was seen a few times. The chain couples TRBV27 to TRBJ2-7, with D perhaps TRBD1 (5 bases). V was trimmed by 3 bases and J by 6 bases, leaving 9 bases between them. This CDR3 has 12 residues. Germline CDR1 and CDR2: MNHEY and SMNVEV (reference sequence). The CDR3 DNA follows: TGTGCCAGCAGTTTCTGGGGCGGCGAGCAGTACTTC. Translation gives CASSFWGGEQYF.

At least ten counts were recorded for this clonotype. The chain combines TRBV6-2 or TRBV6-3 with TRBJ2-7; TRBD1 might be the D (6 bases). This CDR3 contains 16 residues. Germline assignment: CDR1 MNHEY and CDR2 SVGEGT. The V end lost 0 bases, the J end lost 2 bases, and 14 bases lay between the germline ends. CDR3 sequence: CASSYSQTGVPYEQYF. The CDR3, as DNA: TGTGCCAGCAGTTACTCACAGACAGGCGTCCCCTACGAGCAGTACTTC.

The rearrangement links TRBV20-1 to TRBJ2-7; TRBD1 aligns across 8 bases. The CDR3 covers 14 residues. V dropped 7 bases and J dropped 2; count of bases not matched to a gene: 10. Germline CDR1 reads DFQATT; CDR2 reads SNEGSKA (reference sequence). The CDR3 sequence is CSVQSGQAPYEQYF. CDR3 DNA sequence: TGCAGTGTTCAGTCGGGACAGGCGCCCTACGAGCAGTACTTC.

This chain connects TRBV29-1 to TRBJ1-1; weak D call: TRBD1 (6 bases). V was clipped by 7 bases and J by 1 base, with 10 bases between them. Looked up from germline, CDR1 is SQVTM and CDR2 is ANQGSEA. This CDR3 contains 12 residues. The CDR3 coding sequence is TGCAGCGCAGGGGTAAAGAACACTGAAGCTTTCTTT. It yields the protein CSAGVKNTEAFF.

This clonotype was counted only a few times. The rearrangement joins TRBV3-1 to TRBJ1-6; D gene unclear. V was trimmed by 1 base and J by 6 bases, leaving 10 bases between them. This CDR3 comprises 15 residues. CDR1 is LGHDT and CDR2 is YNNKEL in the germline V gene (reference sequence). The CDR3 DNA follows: TGTGCCAGCAGCCAAGTCGAGGGAGGTAATTCACCCCTCCACTTT. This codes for CASSQVEGGNSPLHF.

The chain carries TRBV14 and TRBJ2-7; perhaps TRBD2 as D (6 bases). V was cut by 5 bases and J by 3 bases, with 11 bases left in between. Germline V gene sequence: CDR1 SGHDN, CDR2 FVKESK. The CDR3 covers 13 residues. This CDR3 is CASSEWGGYEQYF. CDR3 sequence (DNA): TGTGCCAGCAGCGAATGGGGAGGCTACGAGCAGTACTTC.

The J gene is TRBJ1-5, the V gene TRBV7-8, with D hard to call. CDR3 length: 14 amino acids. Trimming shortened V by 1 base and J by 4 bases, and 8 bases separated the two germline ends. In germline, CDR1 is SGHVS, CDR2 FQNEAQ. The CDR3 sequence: CASSLVRENQPQHF. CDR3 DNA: TGTGCCAGCAGCTTAGTGAGGGAAAATCAGCCCCAGCATTTT.

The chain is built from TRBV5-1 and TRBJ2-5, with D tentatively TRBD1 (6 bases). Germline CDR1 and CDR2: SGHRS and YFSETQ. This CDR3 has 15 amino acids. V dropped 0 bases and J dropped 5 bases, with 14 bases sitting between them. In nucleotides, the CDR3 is TGCGCCAGCAGCTTGGAGCGGACAGCCCGGGAGACCCAGTACTTC. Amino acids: CASSLERTARETQYF. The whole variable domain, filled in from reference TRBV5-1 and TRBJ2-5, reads KAGVTQTPRYLIKTRGQQVTLSCSPISGHRSVSWYQQTPGQGLQFLFEYFSETQRNKGNFPGRFSGRQFSNSRSEMNVSTLELGDSALYLCASSLERTARETQYFGPGTRLLVL.

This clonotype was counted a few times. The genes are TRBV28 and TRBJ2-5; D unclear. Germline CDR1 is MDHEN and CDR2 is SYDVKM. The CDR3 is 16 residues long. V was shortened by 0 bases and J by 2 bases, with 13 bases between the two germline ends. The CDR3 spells CASSLWTGGRQETQYF. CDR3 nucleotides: TGTGCCAGCAGTTTATGGACGGGTGGCAGACAAGAGACCCAGTACTTC.

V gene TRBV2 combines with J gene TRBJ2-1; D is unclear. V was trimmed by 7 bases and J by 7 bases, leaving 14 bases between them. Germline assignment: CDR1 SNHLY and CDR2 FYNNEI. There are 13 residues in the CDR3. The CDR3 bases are TGTGCCAGCACTCTCGGCCGAATGAATGAGCAGTTCTTC. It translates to CASTLGRMNEQFF.

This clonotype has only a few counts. CDR3 DNA: TGTGCCAGCAGTGGAGGACTAGCGGGGGCGAACACCGGGGAGCTGTTTTTT. Protein sequence: CASSGGLAGANTGELFF. The V call is TRBV2, the J call TRBJ2-2; TRBD2 matches 13 bases. CDR3 length: 17 residues. J lost 0 bases, V lost 4 bases, and 2 bases had no gene match. Germline CDR1 reads SNHLY; CDR2 reads FYNNEI.

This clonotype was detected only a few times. CDR3 residues: CASRRLAGENNEQFF. The CDR3 bases are TGTGCCAGCAGGAGACTAGCGGGGGAAAACAATGAGCAGTTCTTC. This chain connects TRBV12-3 or TRBV12-4 to TRBJ2-1; 12 bases are a match to TRBD2. This CDR3 has 15 amino acids. The V and J ends lost 6 bases and 5 bases, in that order; junction bases with no gene match: 5.

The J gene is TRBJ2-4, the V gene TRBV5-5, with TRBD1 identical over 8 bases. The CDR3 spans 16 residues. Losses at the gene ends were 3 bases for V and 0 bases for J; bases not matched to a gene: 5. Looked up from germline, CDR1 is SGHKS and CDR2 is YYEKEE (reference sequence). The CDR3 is CASSSGQGLAKNIQYF. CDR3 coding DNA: TGTGCCAGCAGCTCAGGACAGGGACTAGCCAAAAACATTCAGTACTTC.

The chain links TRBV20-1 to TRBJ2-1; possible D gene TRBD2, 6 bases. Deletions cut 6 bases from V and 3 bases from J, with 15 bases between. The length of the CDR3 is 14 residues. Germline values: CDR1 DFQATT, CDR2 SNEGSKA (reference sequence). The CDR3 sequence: CSAGETRDYNEQFF. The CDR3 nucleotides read TGCAGTGCCGGCGAGACTAGGGACTACAATGAGCAGTTCTTC.